This T cell receptor beta chain derives from a study of neurological immune-mediated disorders. Study-wide context: Among the roughly 35 patients with multiple sclerosis, 31 were relapsing-remitting, while 3 were secondary progressive. Study conclusions and caveats: The highest TCR clonal expansion occurred in HTLV-1-associated myelopathy; multiple sclerosis fell below healthy controls.

This clonotype showed up many times. Its specificity is not known. Germline CDR1 MGHRA, CDR2 YSYEKL. The CDR3 has 15 residues. Trimming stripped 5 bases from V and 3 bases from J, with 16 bases between. The cDNA was produced through 5'RACE with 10-nucleotide random UMIs. Each CDR3 protein is one row after TCRdb ran MiXCR on the 5' RACE reads. The data contain about 81,000 distinct CDR3 sequences, 4.3% of them singletons. Indicated time point: longitudinal time-point 3. The chain couples TRBV4-1 to TRBJ1-1; D might be TRBD1 (6 bases). The material sequenced was PBMCs. The TCR comes from a woman aged 60-75 years with multiple sclerosis. The CDR3 here is CASSGRGLKDTEAFF. The CDR3 region has the DNA TGCGCCAGCAGCGGGCGGGGGCTTAAGGACACTGAAGCTTTCTTT.